This TCR beta chain is drawn from a study of blood T cell repertoires in COVID-19 (TCRdb year 2020). Concerning the study at large: Samples covering the acute and convalescent phases of COVID-19 were provided by collaborators in the United States, Italy and Spain. The prospective study material was composed of cDNA or gDNA derived from T cells, B-cell-depleted T cells, or PBMCs. The repertoires were released in a freely available public database intended as a resource for research on the immune response to SARS-CoV-2. The dataset comprised deeply sampled blood TCRbeta repertoires from subjects exposed to, actively infected with, or recovered from COVID-19. Where HLA class I and class II types were available, the types were taken from metadata supplied by the sample provider, not from assay-based typing. The samples were drawn from the first 160 participants of the ongoing ImmuneRACE study and from 1,254 subjects provided by 6 global collaborators. A de-identified subject ID, COVID-19 status, age in years and sex were almost always included in the sample metadata.

TCRbeta CDR3 regions were amplified from genomic DNA by means of the immunoSEQ Assay, a bias-controlled multiplex PCR. As for the original processing: Within the assay, amplification of reference gene primers was used to estimate how many nucleated cells each sample contained. Sequence reads were collapsed and filtered to measure the absolute abundance of every unique TCRbeta CDR3 rearrangement. For each sample, productive Simpson clonality was calculated by taking the square root of Simpson's diversity index across productive rearrangements. The table was pulled from immuneACCESS by TCRdb, which kept in-frame rearrangements only. Such tables lose some clones; where checked, under half of the loss comes from unresolved V genes, and the rest has no known cause. The V and J calls and the clone size are those of that table, but D and trimming were determined from the DNA. This sample holds some 190,000 clones; 80% to 90% were observed only once. The ten largest clones take up 4.5% to 5.5% of the sample.

On the study overall, not on this receptor specifically: The amount of clinical and demographic metadata varied by source and participant and was provided uncurated.

Collaborating institutions collected whole blood in K2EDTA tubes following their own protocols. Collaborator samples were shipped for TCRbeta analysis as frozen whole blood, isolated PBMCs, or DNA extracted from either sample type. A word on this clone: There is no known antigen for this receptor. No qualities accompany the bases; no much larger clone lies one base away.

This clonotype was obtained from a woman aged 70 to 79 with active or convalescent COVID-19. The sample was peripheral blood.

The nucleotide sequence is given as TGTGCCAGCAGCATTAGACAGGGGGCCTACGAGCAGTACTTC. The translation is CASSIRQGAYEQYF. This receptor chain uses TRBV7-2 and TRBJ2-7, with TRBD1 matching 9 junction bases. Taken from cysteine to phenylalanine, the CDR3 has 14 residues. The DNA shown is the 42-base CDR3, in frame from base 1. V and J are trimmed by 5 bases and 2 bases, and the gene matches miss 4 bases of the junction. Looking up the germline V gene yields CDR1 SGHTA and CDR2 FQGNSA.